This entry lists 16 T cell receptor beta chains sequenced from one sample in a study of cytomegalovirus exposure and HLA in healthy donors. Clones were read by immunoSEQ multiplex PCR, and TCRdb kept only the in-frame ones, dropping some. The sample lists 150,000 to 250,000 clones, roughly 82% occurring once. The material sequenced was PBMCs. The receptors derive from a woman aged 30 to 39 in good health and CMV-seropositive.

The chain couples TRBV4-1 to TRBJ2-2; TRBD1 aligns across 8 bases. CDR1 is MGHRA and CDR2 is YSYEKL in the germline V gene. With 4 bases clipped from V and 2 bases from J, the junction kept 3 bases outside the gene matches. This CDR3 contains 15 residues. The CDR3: CASSLGQGNTGELFF. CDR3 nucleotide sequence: TGCGCCAGCAGCCTAGGACAGGGAAACACCGGGGAGCTGTTTTTT.

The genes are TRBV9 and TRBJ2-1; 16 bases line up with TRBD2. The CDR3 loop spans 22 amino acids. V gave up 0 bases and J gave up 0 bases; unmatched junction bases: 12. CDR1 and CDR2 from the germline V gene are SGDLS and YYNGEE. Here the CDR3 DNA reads TGTGCCAGCAGCGTAGATCCCTTCGATGGGACTAGCGGGAGGGCCTCCTACAATGAGCAGTTCTTC. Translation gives CASSVDPFDGTSGRASYNEQFF.

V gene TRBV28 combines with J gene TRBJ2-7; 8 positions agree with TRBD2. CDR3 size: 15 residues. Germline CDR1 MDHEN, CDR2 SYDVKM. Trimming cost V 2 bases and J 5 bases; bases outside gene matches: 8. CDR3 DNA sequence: TGTGCCAGCAGTTTAGGAGGGGCGGGAGGCCACGAGCAGTACTTC. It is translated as CASSLGGAGGHEQYF.

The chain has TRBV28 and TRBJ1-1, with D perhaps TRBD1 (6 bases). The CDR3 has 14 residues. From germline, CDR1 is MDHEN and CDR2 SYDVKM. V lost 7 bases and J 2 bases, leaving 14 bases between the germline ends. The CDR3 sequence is CASTLQGANTEAFF. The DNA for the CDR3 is TGTGCCAGCACCCTACAGGGTGCCAACACTGAAGCTTTCTTT. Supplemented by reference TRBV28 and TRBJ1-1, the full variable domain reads DVKVTQSSRYLVKRTGEKVFLECVQDMDHENMFWYRQDPGLGLRLIYFSYDVKMKEKGDIPEGYSVSREKKERFSLILESASTNQTSMYLCASTLQGANTEAFFGQGTRLTVV.

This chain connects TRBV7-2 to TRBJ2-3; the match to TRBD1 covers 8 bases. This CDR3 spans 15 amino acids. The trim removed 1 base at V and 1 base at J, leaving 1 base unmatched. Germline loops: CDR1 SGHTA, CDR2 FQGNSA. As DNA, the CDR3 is TGTGCCAGCAGCTTAGTGACAGGGGGCACAGATACGCAGTATTTT. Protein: CASSLVTGGTDTQYF.

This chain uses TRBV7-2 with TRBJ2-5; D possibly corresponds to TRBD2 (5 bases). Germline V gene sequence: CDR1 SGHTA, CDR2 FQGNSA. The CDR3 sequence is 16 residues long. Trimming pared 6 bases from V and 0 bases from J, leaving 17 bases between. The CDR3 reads CASSHPRTDYQETQYF. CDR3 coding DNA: TGTGCCAGCAGTCATCCTAGGACGGACTACCAAGAGACCCAGTACTTC.

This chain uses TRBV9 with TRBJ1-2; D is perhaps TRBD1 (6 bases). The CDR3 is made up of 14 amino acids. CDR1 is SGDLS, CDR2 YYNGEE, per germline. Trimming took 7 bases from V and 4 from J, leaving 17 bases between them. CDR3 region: CASANNRVSYGYTF. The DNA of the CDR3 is TGTGCCAGCGCCAACAACAGGGTGTCCTATGGCTACACCTTC.

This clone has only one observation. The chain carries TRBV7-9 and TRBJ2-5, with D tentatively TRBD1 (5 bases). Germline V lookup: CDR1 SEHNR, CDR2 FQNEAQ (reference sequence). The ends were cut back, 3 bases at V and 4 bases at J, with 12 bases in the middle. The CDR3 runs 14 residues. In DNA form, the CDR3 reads TGTGCCAGCAGCTTCAGTACAGGCGGAGAGACCCAGTACTTC. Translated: CASSFSTGGETQYF.

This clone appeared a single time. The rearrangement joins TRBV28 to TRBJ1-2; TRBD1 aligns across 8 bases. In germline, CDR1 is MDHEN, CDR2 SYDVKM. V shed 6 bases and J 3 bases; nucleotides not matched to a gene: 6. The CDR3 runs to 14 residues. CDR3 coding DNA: TGTGCCAGCAGCCCAGGACAGGGCTACTATGGCTACACCTTC. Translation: CASSPGQGYYGYTF.

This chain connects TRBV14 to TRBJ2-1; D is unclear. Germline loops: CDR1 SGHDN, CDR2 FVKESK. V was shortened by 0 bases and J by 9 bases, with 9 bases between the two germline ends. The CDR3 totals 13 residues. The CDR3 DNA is TGTGCCAGCAGCCAAGAGCTACTCGGTGAGCAGTTCTTC. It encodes CASSQELLGEQFF. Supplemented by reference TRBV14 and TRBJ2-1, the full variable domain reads EAGVTQFPSHSVIEKGQTVTLRCDPISGHDNLYWYRRVMGKEIKFLLHFVKESKQDESGMPNNRFLAERTGGTYSTLKVQPAELEDSGVYFCASSQELLGEQFFGPGTRLTVL.

This CDR3 reads CASSWTRGRFFEQYF. Here the CDR3 DNA reads TGTGCCAGCAGTTGGACCAGGGGGCGCTTCTTCGAGCAGTACTTC. The gene calls are TRBV28 and TRBJ2-7; 8 bases map to TRBD1. J was trimmed by 6 bases and V by 4 bases; bases with no gene match: 11. This CDR3 has 15 residues. The germline V gene has CDR1 MDHEN and CDR2 SYDVKM. The full variable domain, its missing parts supplied by reference TRBV28 and TRBJ2-7, is DVKVTQSSRYLVKRTGEKVFLECVQDMDHENMFWYRQDPGLGLRLIYFSYDVKMKEKGDIPEGYSVSREKKERFSLILESASTNQTSMYLCASSWTRGRFFEQYFGPGTRLTVT.

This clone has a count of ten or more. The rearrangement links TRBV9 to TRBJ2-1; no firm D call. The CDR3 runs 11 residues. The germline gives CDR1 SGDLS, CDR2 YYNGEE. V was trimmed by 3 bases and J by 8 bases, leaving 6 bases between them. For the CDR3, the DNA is TGTGCCAGCAGCGCTAACGATGAGCAGTTCTTC. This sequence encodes CASSANDEQFF.

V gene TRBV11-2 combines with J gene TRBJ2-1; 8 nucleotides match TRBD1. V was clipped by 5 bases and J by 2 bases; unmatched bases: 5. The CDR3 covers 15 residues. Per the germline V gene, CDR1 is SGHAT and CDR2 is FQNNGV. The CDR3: CASSRDRLTYNEQFF. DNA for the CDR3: TGTGCCAGCAGCCGGGACAGGCTGACCTACAATGAGCAGTTCTTC. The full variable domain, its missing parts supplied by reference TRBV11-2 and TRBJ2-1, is EAGVAQSPRYKIIEKRQSVAFWCNPISGHATLYWYQQILGQGPKLLIQFQNNGVVDDSQLPKDRFSAERLKGVDSTLKIQPAKLEDSAVYLCASSRDRLTYNEQFFGPGTRLTVL.

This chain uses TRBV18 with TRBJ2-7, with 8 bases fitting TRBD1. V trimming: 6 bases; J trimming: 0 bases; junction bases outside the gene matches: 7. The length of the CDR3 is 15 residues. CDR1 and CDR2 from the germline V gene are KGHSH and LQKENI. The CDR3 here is CASSPRTGGSYEQYF. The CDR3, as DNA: TGTGCCAGCTCCCCCCGAACAGGGGGCTCCTACGAGCAGTACTTC.

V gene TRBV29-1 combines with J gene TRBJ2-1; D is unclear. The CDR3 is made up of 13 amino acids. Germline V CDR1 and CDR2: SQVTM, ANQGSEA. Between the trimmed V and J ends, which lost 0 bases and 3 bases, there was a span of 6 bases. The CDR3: CSVEDSDYNEQFF. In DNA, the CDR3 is TGCAGCGTTGAAGACTCAGACTACAATGAGCAGTTCTTC.

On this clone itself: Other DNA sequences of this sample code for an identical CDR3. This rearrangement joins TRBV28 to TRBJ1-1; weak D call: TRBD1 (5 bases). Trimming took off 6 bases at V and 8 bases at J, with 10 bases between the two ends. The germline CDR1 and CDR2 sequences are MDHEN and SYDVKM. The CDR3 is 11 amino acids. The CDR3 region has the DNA TGTGCCAGCAGCTCTCACAGGGAAGCTTTCTTT. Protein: CASSSHREAFF.